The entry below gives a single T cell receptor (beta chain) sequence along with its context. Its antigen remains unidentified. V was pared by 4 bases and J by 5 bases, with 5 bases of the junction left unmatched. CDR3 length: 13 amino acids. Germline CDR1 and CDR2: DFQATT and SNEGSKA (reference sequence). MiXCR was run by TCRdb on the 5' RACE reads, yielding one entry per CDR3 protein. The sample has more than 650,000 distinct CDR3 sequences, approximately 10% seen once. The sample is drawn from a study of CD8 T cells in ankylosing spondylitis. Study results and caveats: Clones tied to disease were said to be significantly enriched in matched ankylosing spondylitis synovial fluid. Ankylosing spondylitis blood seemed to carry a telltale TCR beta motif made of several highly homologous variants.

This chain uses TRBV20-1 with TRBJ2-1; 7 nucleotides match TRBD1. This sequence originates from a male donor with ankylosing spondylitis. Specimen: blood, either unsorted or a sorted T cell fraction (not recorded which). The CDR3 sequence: CSATGQLDNEQFF. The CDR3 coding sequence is TGCAGTGCTACGGGACAGCTAGACAATGAGCAGTTCTTC.